One and the same sample provided the 16 T cell receptor beta chains below, sequenced in a study of blood T cells in healthy people across ages. Then a second PCR, running about 6 to 12 cycles, was carried out with a sample-barcoded 5' primer and a J-beta primer mix. From the 5' RACE reads, TCRdb called clonotypes with MiXCR, one entry per CDR3 protein. The sample lists about 570,000 distinct CDR3 sequences, 27% occurring once. The source material was blood. The origin of the receptors is an older woman in good health.

Notes on this clonotype: An end of the junction differs from the germline gene, which may be a read error. The V call is TRBV7-2, the J call TRBJ2-5; D may be TRBD2 (6 bases). Germline assignment: CDR1 SGHTA and CDR2 FQGNSA. CDR3 length equals 17 residues. Here the CDR3 DNA reads TGTGCCAGCAGCACCAAGGGTCTAGCGAACAAGCAGGAGATCCAGTACTTC. Protein: CASSTKGLANKQEIQYF.

This rearrangement joins TRBV7-9 to TRBJ2-7; D may be TRBD2 (6 bases). Germline V gene data show CDR1 as SEHNR and CDR2 as FQNEAQ (reference sequence). V gave up 2 bases and J gave up 3 bases, with 11 bases separating them. CDR3 length equals 14 residues. CDR3 coding DNA: TGTGCCAGCAGCTTATCTTGGGGGGACTACGAGCAGTACTTC. Translated: CASSLSWGDYEQYF.

V and J are TRBV4-3 and TRBJ2-3; D not certain. CDR1 and CDR2 from the germline V gene are LGHNA and YSLEER. V was cut by 1 base and J by 0 bases, with 17 bases left in between. The CDR3 contains 18 residues. The CDR3 spells CASSQGAGSGSSTDTQYF. The CDR3 region has the DNA TGCGCCAGCAGCCAAGGGGCAGGCTCAGGCTCTAGCACAGATACGCAGTATTTT.

As concerns this clonotype: An end of the junction does not agree with germline; a read error may underlie this. The genes are TRBV4-3 and TRBJ1-6; D gene unclear. Looked up from germline, CDR1 is LGHNA and CDR2 is YSLEER. The CDR3 runs 19 residues. In DNA form, the CDR3 reads TGCGCCAGCAGCCAAGAATATATGGCAGGAAGCTCCTATAATTCACCCCTCCGCTTT. This gives the protein CASSQEYMAGSSYNSPLRF.

This clonotype was counted a few times. This sequence joins TRBV18 and TRBJ2-5, with D unresolved. CDR1 and CDR2 (germline): KGHSH, LQKENI. CDR3 length: 15 residues. The V end was cut by 6 bases, the J end by 0 bases, with 14 bases between. Here the CDR3 reads CASSRLMGDQETQYF. In DNA, the CDR3 is TGTGCCAGCTCCCGTTTGATGGGCGACCAAGAGACCCAGTACTTC.

A single count supports this clonotype. This chain joins TRBV11-2 and TRBJ1-4; 9 nucleotides agree with TRBD1. Trimming cost V 3 bases and J 3 bases; bases outside gene matches: 8. Per germline, CDR1 SGHAT and CDR2 FQNNGV. The CDR3 is 17 amino acids. The CDR3 loop is CASSFRDRVGANEKLFF. Here the CDR3 DNA reads TGTGCCAGCAGCTTCCGGGACAGGGTCGGAGCTAATGAAAAACTGTTTTTT.

This clonotype was detected a few times. V is TRBV15 and J is TRBJ2-5; 7 positions agree with TRBD2. Germline CDR1 LNHNV, CDR2 YYDKDF (reference sequence). The CDR3 runs to 16 residues. The V segment lost 5 bases and the J segment 1 base; nucleotides outside the gene matches: 10. CDR3 residues: CATSPRLASGQETQYF. The CDR3 DNA reads TGTGCCACCAGCCCTCGTCTGGCTAGCGGCCAAGAGACCCAGTACTTC.

This chain joins TRBV3-1 and TRBJ2-2, with TRBD1 matching over 7 bases. This CDR3 is 15 amino acids long. Germline trimming cut 5 bases from V and 1 base from J; bases unmatched to any gene: 4. CDR1 and CDR2 from the germline V gene are LGHDT and YNNKEL (reference sequence). CDR3 in amino acids: CASSTRTGNTGELFF. The CDR3, as DNA: TGTGCCAGCAGCACCCGGACAGGGAACACCGGGGAGCTGTTTTTT.

About this clonotype: This may be a read error: a much more frequent sequence differs by one nucleotide. The chain carries TRBV4-3 and TRBJ1-1; tentatively, D is TRBD1 (5 bases). This CDR3 is 16 amino acids long. Germline lookup yields CDR1 LGHNA and CDR2 YSLEER. CDR3 sequence: CACSPRPGTLNTEAFF. DNA for the CDR3: TGCGCCTGCAGCCCAAGGCCGGGGACTTTGAACACTGAAGCTTTCTTT.

The chain joins TRBV18 to TRBJ2-5; D might be TRBD1 (6 bases). Trimming stripped 3 bases from V and 5 bases from J, with 19 bases between. The CDR3 consists of 16 residues. Germline CDR1 reads KGHSH; CDR2 reads LQKENI. CDR3 bases: TGTGCCAGCTCACCCCTCCTACAGGGATTGGGGGAGACCCAGTACTTC. Protein: CASSPLLQGLGETQYF. The full variable domain, in which reference TRBV18 and TRBJ2-5 provide the parts outside the CDR3, is NAGVMQNPRHLVRRRGQEARLRCSPMKGHSHVYWYRQLPEEGLKFMVYLQKENIIDESGMPKERFSAEFPKEGPSILRIQQVVRGDSAAYFCASSPLLQGLGETQYFGPGTRLLVL.

The chain is built from TRBV11-2 and TRBJ1-3; D is possibly TRBD1 (5 bases). There are 15 residues in the CDR3. Per germline, CDR1 SGHAT and CDR2 FQNNGV. V lost 2 bases and J 1 base, leaving 9 bases between the germline ends. The CDR3 loop is CASSLRGTSGNTIYF. The DNA of the CDR3 is TGTGCCAGCAGCTTACGGGGGACGTCTGGAAACACCATATATTTT.

V gene TRBV7-3 combines with J gene TRBJ2-3; a possible D gene is TRBD2 (6 bases). This CDR3 is 13 amino acids long. Trimming took 1 base from V and 8 from J, leaving 10 bases between them. Germline V gives CDR1 SGHTA, CDR2 FQGTGA. Here the CDR3 DNA reads TGTGCCAGCAGCTTAATTCTGGGGGGTACGCAGTATTTT. This encodes CASSLILGGTQYF.

With regard to this clonotype: At one end, the junction sequence differs from germline, possibly due to a read error. The chain uses TRBV25-1 and TRBJ2-5; a possible D gene is TRBD2 (5 bases). The CDR3 sequence is 13 residues long. Germline assignment: CDR1 MGHDK and CDR2 SYGVNS. CDR3 residues: CASSEYHGETRYF. The CDR3 DNA reads TGTGCCAGCAGTGAATATCATGGGGAGACCCGGTACTTC.

V is TRBV7-2 and J is TRBJ2-5, with 9 bases fitting TRBD2. The CDR3 has 17 residues. Trimming cost V 3 bases and J 4 bases; bases outside gene matches: 12. Germline lookup yields CDR1 SGHTA and CDR2 FQGNSA. The CDR3 reads CASSLALAGPFGETQYF. DNA of the CDR3: TGTGCCAGCAGCTTGGCGCTAGCGGGACCTTTCGGAGAGACCCAGTACTTC. The full variable domain, in which reference TRBV7-2 and TRBJ2-5 provide the parts outside the CDR3, is GAGVSQSPSNKVTEKGKDVELRCDPISGHTALYWYRQSLGQGLEFLIYFQGNSAPDKSGLPSDRFSAERTGGSVSTLTIQRTQQEDSAVYLCASSLALAGPFGETQYFGPGTRLLVL.

This clonotype was counted a few times. This chain uses TRBV9 with TRBJ1-1, with D uncertain. Germline CDR1 is SGDLS and CDR2 is YYNGEE. CDR3 size: 15 residues. The V end was cut by 0 bases, the J end by 1 base, with 10 bases between. The CDR3 nucleotides read TGTGCCAGCAGCGTAGTGGCCGGACGGAACACTGAAGCTTTCTTT. It translates to CASSVVAGRNTEAFF.

CDR3 loop: CSAPNHLGDSARDTQYF. CDR3 sequence (DNA): TGCAGTGCCCCGAACCACTTGGGGGACTCGGCAAGAGATACGCAGTATTTT. The J gene is TRBJ2-3, the V gene TRBV20-1; possibly TRBD2 for D (6 bases). Germline values: CDR1 DFQATT, CDR2 SNEGSKA (reference sequence). The CDR3 has 17 amino acids. V was clipped by 6 bases and J by 5 bases, with 27 bases between them.